The text below deals with one T cell receptor beta chain. This entry comes from a study of OX40 agonist ivuxolimab in advanced cancers. Study-wide background: Prior checkpoint blockade (anti-PD-1, anti-PD-L1 or anti-CTLA-4) was permitted; around 39% had it.

TCRdb's copy holds only in-frame clones and misses some; the assay was immunoSEQ multiplex PCR. The table has about 72,000 clones, 81% seen once. The germline V gene has CDR1 SGHTA and CDR2 FQGTGA. V dropped 3 bases and J dropped 5; count of bases not matched to a gene: 7. CDR3 length: 15 amino acids. The V gene is TRBV7-3, the J gene TRBJ2-3, with 8 bases aligning to TRBD2. The TCR sequence derives from an adult with an advanced solid tumor such as melanoma, head and neck, liver or kidney cancer. The sequences come from CD4+ or CD8+ T cells sorted from blood, collected in a trial of the OX40 agonist ivuxolimab. Written as DNA, the CDR3 is TGTGCCAGCAGCTTTTCAGCGGGGGCGAGAGATACGCAGTATTTT. Encoded protein: CASSFSAGARDTQYF.